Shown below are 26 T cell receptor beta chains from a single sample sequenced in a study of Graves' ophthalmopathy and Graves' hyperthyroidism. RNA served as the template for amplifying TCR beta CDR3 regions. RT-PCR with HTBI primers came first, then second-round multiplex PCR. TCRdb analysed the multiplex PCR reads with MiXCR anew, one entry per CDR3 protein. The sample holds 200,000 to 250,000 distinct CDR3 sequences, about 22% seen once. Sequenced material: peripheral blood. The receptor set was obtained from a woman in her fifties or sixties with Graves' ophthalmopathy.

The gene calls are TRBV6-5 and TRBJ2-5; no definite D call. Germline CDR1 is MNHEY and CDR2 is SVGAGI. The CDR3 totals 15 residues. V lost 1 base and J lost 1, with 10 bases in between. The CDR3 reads CASSYLGTIQETQYF. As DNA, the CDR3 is TGTGCCAGCAGTTACTTGGGAACAATCCAAGAGACCCAGTACTTC.

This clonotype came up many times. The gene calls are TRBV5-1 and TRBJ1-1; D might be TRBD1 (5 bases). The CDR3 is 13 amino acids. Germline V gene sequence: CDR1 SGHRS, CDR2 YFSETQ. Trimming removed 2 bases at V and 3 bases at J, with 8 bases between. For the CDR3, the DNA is TGCGCCAGCAGCTTCGGGGGGGACACTGAAGCTTTCTTT. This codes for CASSFGGDTEAFF.

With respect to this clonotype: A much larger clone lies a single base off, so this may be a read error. The CDR3 protein is CTSSQDTFHRSDVSETYEQYF. As DNA, the CDR3 is TGCACCAGCAGCCAAGATACCTTCCACCGGTCGGATGTTTCTGAGACCTACGAGCAGTACTTC. The chain links TRBV1 to TRBJ2-7. TRBV1 is listed as a pseudogene. CDR3 length equals 21 residues.

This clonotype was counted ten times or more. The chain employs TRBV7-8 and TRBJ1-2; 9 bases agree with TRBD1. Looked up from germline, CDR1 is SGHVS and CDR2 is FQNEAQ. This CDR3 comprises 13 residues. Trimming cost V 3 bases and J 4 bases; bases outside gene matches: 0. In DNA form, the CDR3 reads TGTGCCAGCAGCTTGACAGGGGGCTATGGCTACACCTTC. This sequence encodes CASSLTGGYGYTF. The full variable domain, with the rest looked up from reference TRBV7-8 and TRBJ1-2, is GAGVSQSPRYKVAKRGQDVALRCDPISGHVSLFWYQQALGQGPEFLTYFQNEAQLDKSGLPSDRFFAERPEGSVSTLKIQRTQQEDSAVYLCASSLTGGYGYTFGSGTRLTVV.

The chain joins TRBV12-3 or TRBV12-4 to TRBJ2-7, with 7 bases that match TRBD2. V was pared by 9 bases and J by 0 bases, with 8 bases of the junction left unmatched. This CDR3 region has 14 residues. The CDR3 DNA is TGTGCCAGTAGTAATCCGGGGGGCTCCTACGAGCAGTACTTC. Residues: CASSNPGGSYEQYF.

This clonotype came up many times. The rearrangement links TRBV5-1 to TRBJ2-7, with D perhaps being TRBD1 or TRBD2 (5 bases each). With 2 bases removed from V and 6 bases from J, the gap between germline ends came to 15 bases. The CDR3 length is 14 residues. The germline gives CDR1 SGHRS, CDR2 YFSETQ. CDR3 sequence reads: CASSFGGLLTEQYF. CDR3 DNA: TGCGCCAGCAGCTTTGGGGGTTTACTTACCGAGCAGTACTTC. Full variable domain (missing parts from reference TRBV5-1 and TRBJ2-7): KAGVTQTPRYLIKTRGQQVTLSCSPISGHRSVSWYQQTPGQGLQFLFEYFSETQRNKGNFPGRFSGRQFSNSRSEMNVSTLELGDSALYLCASSFGGLLTEQYFGPGTRLTVT.

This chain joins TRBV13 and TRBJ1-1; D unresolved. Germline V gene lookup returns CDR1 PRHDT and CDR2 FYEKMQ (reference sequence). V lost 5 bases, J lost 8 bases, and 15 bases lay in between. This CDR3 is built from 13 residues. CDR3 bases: TGTGCCAGCAGCCTCCTGGGCAGGATAGAAGCTTTCTTT. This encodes CASSLLGRIEAFF.

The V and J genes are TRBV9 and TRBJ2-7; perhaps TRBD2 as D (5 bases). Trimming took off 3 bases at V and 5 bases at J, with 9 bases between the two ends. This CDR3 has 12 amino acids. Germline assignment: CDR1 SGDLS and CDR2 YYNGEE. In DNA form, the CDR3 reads TGTGCCAGCAGCGGGATCGGGGACGAGCAGTACTTC. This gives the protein CASSGIGDEQYF.

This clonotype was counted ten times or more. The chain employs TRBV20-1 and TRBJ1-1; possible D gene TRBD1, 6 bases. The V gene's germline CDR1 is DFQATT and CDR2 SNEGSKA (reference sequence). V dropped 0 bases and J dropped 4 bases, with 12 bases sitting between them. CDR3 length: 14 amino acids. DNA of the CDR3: TGCAGTGCTAGAGACCCAGGGGCCGGCACTGAAGCTTTCTTT. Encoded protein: CSARDPGAGTEAFF.

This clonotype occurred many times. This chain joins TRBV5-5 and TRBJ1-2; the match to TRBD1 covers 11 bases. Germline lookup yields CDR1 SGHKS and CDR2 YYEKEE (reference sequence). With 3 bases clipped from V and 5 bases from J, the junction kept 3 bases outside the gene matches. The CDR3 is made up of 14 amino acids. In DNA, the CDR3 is TGTGCCAGCAGCTGGGACAGGGGGGAGTATGGCTACACCTTC. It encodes CASSWDRGEYGYTF.

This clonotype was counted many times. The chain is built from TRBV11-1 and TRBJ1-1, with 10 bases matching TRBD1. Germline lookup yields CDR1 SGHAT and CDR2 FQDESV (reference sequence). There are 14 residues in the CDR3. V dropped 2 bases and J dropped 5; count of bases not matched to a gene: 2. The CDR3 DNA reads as TGTGCCAGCAGCTTATCGGACAGGGGGACTGAAGCTTTCTTT. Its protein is CASSLSDRGTEAFF.

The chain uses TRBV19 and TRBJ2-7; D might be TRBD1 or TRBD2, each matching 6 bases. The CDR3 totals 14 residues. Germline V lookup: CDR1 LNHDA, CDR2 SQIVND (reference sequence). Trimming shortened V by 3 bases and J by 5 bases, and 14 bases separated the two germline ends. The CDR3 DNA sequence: TGTGCCAGTAGTATCGGGGGCATCCTCAACGAGCAGTACTTC. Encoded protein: CASSIGGILNEQYF.

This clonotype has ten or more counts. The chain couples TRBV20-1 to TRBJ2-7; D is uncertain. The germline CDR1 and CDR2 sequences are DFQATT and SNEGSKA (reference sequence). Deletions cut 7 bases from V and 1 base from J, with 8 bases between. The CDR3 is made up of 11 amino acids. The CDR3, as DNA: TGCAGTGTACACGGATCCTACGAGCAGTACTTC. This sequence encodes CSVHGSYEQYF.

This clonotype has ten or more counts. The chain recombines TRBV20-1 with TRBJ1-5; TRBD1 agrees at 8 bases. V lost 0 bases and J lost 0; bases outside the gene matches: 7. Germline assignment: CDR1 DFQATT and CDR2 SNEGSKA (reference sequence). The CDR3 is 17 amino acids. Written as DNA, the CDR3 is TGCAGTGCTAGAGATGAGCAGGGGGCGTATAGCAATCAGCCCCAGCATTTT. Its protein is CSARDEQGAYSNQPQHF.

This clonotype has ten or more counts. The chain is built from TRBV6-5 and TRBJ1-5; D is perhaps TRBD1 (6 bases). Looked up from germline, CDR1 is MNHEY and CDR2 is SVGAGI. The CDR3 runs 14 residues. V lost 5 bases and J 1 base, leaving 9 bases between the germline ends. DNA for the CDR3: TGTGCCAGCAGTATGGACAGAAGCAATCAGCCCCAGCATTTT. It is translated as CASSMDRSNQPQHF.

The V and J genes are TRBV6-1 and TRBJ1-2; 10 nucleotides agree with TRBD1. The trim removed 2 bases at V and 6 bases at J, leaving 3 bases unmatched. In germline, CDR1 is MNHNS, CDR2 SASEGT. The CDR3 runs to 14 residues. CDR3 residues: CASSERQGADGYTF. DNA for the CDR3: TGTGCCAGCAGTGAACGACAGGGGGCCGATGGCTACACCTTC.

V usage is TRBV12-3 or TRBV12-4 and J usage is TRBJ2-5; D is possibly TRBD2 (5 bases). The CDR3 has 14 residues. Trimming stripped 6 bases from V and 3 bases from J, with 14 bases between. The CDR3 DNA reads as TGTGCCAGCAGCCTCCTCCTAGCAAAAGAGACCCAGTACTTC. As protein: CASSLLLAKETQYF.

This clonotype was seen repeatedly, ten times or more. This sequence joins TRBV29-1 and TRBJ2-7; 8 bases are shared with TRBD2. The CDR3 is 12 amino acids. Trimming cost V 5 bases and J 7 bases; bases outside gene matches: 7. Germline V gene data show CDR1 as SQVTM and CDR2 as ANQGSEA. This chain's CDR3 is CSVRLAGGEQYF. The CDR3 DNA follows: TGCAGCGTTAGGCTAGCGGGCGGAGAGCAGTACTTC.

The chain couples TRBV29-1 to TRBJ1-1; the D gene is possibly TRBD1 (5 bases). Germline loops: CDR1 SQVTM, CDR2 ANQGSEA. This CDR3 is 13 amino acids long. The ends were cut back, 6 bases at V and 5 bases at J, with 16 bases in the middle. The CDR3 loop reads CSVRGNGGTEAFF. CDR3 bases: TGCAGCGTCCGCGGAAACGGGGGGACTGAAGCTTTCTTT.

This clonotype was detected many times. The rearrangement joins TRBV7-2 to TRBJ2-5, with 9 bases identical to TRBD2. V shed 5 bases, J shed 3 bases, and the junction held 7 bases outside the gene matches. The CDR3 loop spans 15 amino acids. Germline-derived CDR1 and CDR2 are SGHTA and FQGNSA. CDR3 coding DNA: TGTGCCAGCAGCACCCGGACTAGCGACAAAGAGACCCAGTACTTC. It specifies CASSTRTSDKETQYF.

As DNA, the CDR3 is TGTGCCTGGAGTGTACGCGGGGGCTGGTACACTGAAGCTTTCTTT. Protein sequence: CAWSVRGGWYTEAFF. The chain combines TRBV30 with TRBJ1-1; perhaps TRBD1 as D (6 bases). CDR1 and CDR2 (germline): GTSNPN, SVGIG (reference sequence). CDR3 length: 15 residues. V lost 0 bases, J lost 3 bases, and 14 bases lay in between.

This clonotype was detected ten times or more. The CDR3 spells CASRQTDYEQYF. CDR3 nucleotides: TGTGCCAGCAGGCAGACAGATTACGAGCAGTACTTC. J is TRBJ2-7 and V is TRBV28; D is perhaps TRBD1 (5 bases). This CDR3 comprises 12 residues. Germline CDR1 and CDR2: MDHEN and SYDVKM. V lost 6 bases, J lost 4 bases, and 10 bases lay in between.

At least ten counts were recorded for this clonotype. This CDR3 is CASSPVLAGSYEQYF. CDR3 DNA sequence: TGTGCCAGCAGCCCAGTCCTAGCGGGGTCCTACGAGCAGTACTTC. V is TRBV7-9 and J is TRBJ2-7; 9 positions agree with TRBD2. Germline CDR1 reads SEHNR; CDR2 reads FQNEAQ (reference sequence). There are 15 residues in the CDR3. After removal of 5 bases from V and 1 base from J, the junction contained 6 bases not matched to a gene.

CDR3 amino acids: CATRPSGSSYEQYF. In DNA form, the CDR3 reads TGTGCCACCAGGCCTAGCGGGAGCTCCTACGAGCAGTACTTC. The chain carries TRBV15 and TRBJ2-7; 10 bases map to TRBD2. J gave up 0 bases and V 6 bases, and 2 bases lay outside the gene matches. Per the germline V gene, CDR1 is LNHNV and CDR2 is YYDKDF (reference sequence). The CDR3 is 14 amino acids.

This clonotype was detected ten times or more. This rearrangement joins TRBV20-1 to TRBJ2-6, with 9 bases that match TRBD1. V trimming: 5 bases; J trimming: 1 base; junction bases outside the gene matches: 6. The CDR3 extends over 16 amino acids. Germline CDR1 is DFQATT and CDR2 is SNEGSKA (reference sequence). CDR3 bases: TGCAGTGCTCCCCGACAGGGGGTTTCTGGGGCCAACGTCCTGACTTTC. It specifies CSAPRQGVSGANVLTF.

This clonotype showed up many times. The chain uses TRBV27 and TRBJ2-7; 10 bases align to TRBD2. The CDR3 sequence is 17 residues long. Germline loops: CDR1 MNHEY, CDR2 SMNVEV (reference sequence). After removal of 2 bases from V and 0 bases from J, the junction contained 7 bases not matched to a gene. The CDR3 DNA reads TGTGCCAGCAGTTTACGCGTGGCTAGCGGGAGCTCCTACGAGCAGTACTTC. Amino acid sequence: CASSLRVASGSSYEQYF.